These T cell receptor beta chains were read from a single sample in a study of long-term antiretroviral therapy in people with HIV. Data came from immunoSEQ multiplex PCR; TCRdb stores just in-frame clones and leaves some out. The sample has about 21,000 clones, less than 80% seen once. This specimen was unsorted PBMCs, taken 4.1 years after starting antiretroviral therapy. The receptors were gathered from a woman aged 35 to 49 with HIV. The CDR3 runs from the conserved cysteine through the conserved F or W. Fields, in order: J gene, D gene, clone size, V gene, CDR3 DNA, CDR3 protein. D genes are given only for firm matches. The listing skips clone size in some rows; elsewhere it reads once, few, many or a size class.

J gene: TRBJ1-1
D gene: NA
clone size: NA
V gene: TRBV10-3
CDR3 DNA: TGTGCCATCAGTGGGGTTTTTGGGGGGAAGGCTGAAGCTTTCTTT
CDR3 protein: CAISGVFGGKAEAFF

J gene: TRBJ2-2
D gene: NA
clone size: NA
V gene: TRBV27
CDR3 DNA: TGTGCCAGCAGTTTAAACAGGATGAACACCGGGGAGCTGTTTTTT
CDR3 protein: CASSLNRMNTGELFF

J gene: TRBJ2-2
D gene: NA
clone size: NA
V gene: TRBV11-3
CDR3 DNA: TGTGCCAGCAGCTTAGAGGGCCACACCGGGGAGCTGTTTTTT
CDR3 protein: CASSLEGHTGELFF

J gene: TRBJ1-1
D gene: NA
clone size: NA
V gene: TRBV19
CDR3 DNA: TGTGCCAGTAAGTTCTTTGGAGCCGGGAACACTGAAGCTTTCTTT
CDR3 protein: CASKFFGAGNTEAFF

J gene: TRBJ2-2
D gene: TRBD1
clone size: NA
V gene: TRBV29-1
CDR3 DNA: TGCAGCGTACAGGGGGCTAGCACCGGGGAGCTGTTTTTT
CDR3 protein: CSVQGASTGELFF

J gene: TRBJ2-7
D gene: NA
clone size: NA
V gene: TRBV4-1
CDR3 DNA: TGCGCCAGCAGCCCCCCGGGCCCCTACGAGCAGTACTTC
CDR3 protein: CASSPPGPYEQYF

J gene: TRBJ2-3
D gene: NA
clone size: once
V gene: TRBV15
CDR3 DNA: TGTGCCACCAGCAGATCTACTGAGTTTGAAGATACGCAGTATTTT
CDR3 protein: CATSRSTEFEDTQYF

J gene: TRBJ2-3
D gene: NA
clone size: NA
V gene: TRBV7-2
CDR3 DNA: TGTGCCAGCAGCTTAATTACCCCGGCCACAGATACGCAGTATTTT
CDR3 protein: CASSLITPATDTQYF

J gene: TRBJ2-1
D gene: TRBD2
clone size: NA
V gene: TRBV7-9
CDR3 DNA: TGTGCCAGCAGCCCTCGGGAGGGATTCTACAATGAGCAGTTCTTC
CDR3 protein: CASSPREGFYNEQFF

J gene: TRBJ2-1
D gene: TRBD2
clone size: few
V gene: TRBV9
CDR3 DNA: TGTGCCAGCAGCGCCCTACTAGCGGGTTTCGGCAATGAGCAGTTCTTC
CDR3 protein: CASSALLAGFGNEQFF

J gene: TRBJ2-4
D gene: NA
clone size: NA
V gene: TRBV7-2
CDR3 DNA: TGTGCCAGCAGCGCGGAATTTCTAGCCAAAAACATTCAGTACTTC
CDR3 protein: CASSAEFLAKNIQYF

J gene: TRBJ1-5
D gene: TRBD1
clone size: NA
V gene: TRBV27
CDR3 DNA: TGTGCCAGCGGACAGGGGCGCAATCAGCCCCAGCATTTT
CDR3 protein: CASGQGRNQPQHF

J gene: TRBJ1-1
D gene: NA
clone size: NA
V gene: TRBV7-2
CDR3 DNA: TGTGCCAGCACCCTGGCTGCCCTAGCTGAAGCTTTCTTT
CDR3 protein: CASTLAALAEAFF

J gene: TRBJ2-7
D gene: TRBD1
clone size: NA
V gene: TRBV2
CDR3 DNA: TGTGCCAGCAGTGAAATTGACAGGGCCTACGAGCAGTACTTC
CDR3 protein: CASSEIDRAYEQYF

J gene: TRBJ2-7
D gene: NA
clone size: few
V gene: TRBV2
CDR3 DNA: TGTGCCAGCAGTGAAGCGGGGGGAAATTACGAGCAGTACTTC
CDR3 protein: CASSEAGGNYEQYF

J gene: TRBJ2-1
D gene: TRBD2
clone size: NA
V gene: TRBV9
CDR3 DNA: TGTGCCAGCAGCGTCGCCCTCCCGGGACTAGCGGATAATGAGCAGTTCTTC
CDR3 protein: CASSVALPGLADNEQFF

J gene: TRBJ1-5
D gene: NA
clone size: NA
V gene: TRBV2
CDR3 DNA: TGTGCCAGCGGGTCGGGGGCGGTCAATCAGCCCCAGCATTTT
CDR3 protein: CASGSGAVNQPQHF

J gene: TRBJ2-7
D gene: TRBD1
clone size: NA
V gene: TRBV19
CDR3 DNA: TGTGCCAGTAGTATAGATCGGGGGACAGGGCTGTACGAGCAGTACTTC
CDR3 protein: CASSIDRGTGLYEQYF

J gene: TRBJ1-3
D gene: TRBD1
clone size: NA
V gene: TRBV11-2
CDR3 DNA: TGTGCCAGCAGCGCGTACGGGACAGGATTTTCTGGAAACACCATATATTTT
CDR3 protein: CASSAYGTGFSGNTIYF

J gene: TRBJ2-2
D gene: TRBD1
clone size: NA
V gene: TRBV9
CDR3 DNA: TGTGCCAGCAGCGTAGTAGGGGGCCGTTATGGGGAGCTGTTTTTT
CDR3 protein: CASSVVGGRYGELFF

J gene: TRBJ2-5
D gene: NA
clone size: NA
V gene: TRBV4-1
CDR3 DNA: TGCGCCAGCAGCCAACCAGCCTCACGTGAAGAGACCCAGTACTTC
CDR3 protein: CASSQPASREETQYF

J gene: TRBJ1-1
D gene: NA
clone size: NA
V gene: TRBV27
CDR3 DNA: TGTGCCAGCATCCCGGGCGAGAACACTGAAGCTTTCTTT
CDR3 protein: CASIPGENTEAFF

J gene: TRBJ2-1
D gene: NA
clone size: NA
V gene: TRBV6-5
CDR3 DNA: TGTGCCAGCAGACCCCTCCTACCTTCCTACAATGAGCAGTTCTTC
CDR3 protein: CASRPLLPSYNEQFF

J gene: TRBJ1-5
D gene: NA
clone size: few
V gene: TRBV23-1
CDR3 DNA: TGCGCCAGACAGGGATCCAATCAGCCCCAGCATTTT
CDR3 protein: CARQGSNQPQHF

J gene: TRBJ2-2
D gene: NA
clone size: once
V gene: TRBV19
CDR3 DNA: TGTGCCAGTAGTATGTTTCAGAACACCGGGGAGCTGTTTTTT
CDR3 protein: CASSMFQNTGELFF

J gene: TRBJ2-7
D gene: NA
clone size: NA
V gene: TRBV12-5
CDR3 DNA: TGTGCTAGTGGTTTGAAACAGGCCAGCTCCTACGAGCAGTACTTC
CDR3 protein: CASGLKQASSYEQYF

J gene: TRBJ2-1
D gene: NA
clone size: NA
V gene: TRBV7-2
CDR3 DNA: TGTGCCAGCGAATGGGAGTACAATGAGCAGTTCTTC
CDR3 protein: CASEWEYNEQFF

J gene: TRBJ1-1
D gene: NA
clone size: NA
V gene: TRBV19
CDR3 DNA: TGTGCCAGTAGTATACAGGTGAACACTGAAGCTTTCTTT
CDR3 protein: CASSIQVNTEAFF

J gene: TRBJ2-3
D gene: TRBD2
clone size: NA
V gene: TRBV4-1
CDR3 DNA: TGCGCCAGCAGCCAAGGCGGGGGAATAGATACGCAGTATTTT
CDR3 protein: CASSQGGGIDTQYF

J gene: TRBJ2-5
D gene: TRBD1
clone size: NA
V gene: TRBV5-4
CDR3 DNA: TGTGCCAGCAGCGGGGCAGGGGGCGCACGAGAGACCCAGTACTTC
CDR3 protein: CASSGAGGARETQYF

J gene: TRBJ2-3
D gene: TRBD2
clone size: NA
V gene: TRBV11-3
CDR3 DNA: TGTGCCAGCAGCTTAGGACTAGCGGGAGCAGATACGCAGTATTTT
CDR3 protein: CASSLGLAGADTQYF

J gene: TRBJ1-1
D gene: NA
clone size: NA
V gene: TRBV11-2
CDR3 DNA: TGTGCCAGCAGAACTGGCAGGGAAGCTTTCTTT
CDR3 protein: CASRTGREAFF

J gene: TRBJ1-3
D gene: NA
clone size: NA
V gene: TRBV4-1
CDR3 DNA: TGCGCCAGCAGCCAAGGGACGGGCTCTGGAAACACCATATATTTT
CDR3 protein: CASSQGTGSGNTIYF

J gene: TRBJ2-1
D gene: TRBD2
clone size: once
V gene: TRBV11-2
CDR3 DNA: TGTGCCAGCAGCCAAACTAGCGGGGGGGCGAGGGAGCAGTTCTTC
CDR3 protein: CASSQTSGGAREQFF

J gene: TRBJ2-1
D gene: TRBD2
clone size: NA
V gene: TRBV27
CDR3 DNA: TGTGCCAGCAGTTTATCTCTAGCGGGCCGATACAATGAGCAGTTCTTC
CDR3 protein: CASSLSLAGRYNEQFF

J gene: TRBJ1-2
D gene: TRBD1
clone size: NA
V gene: TRBV18
CDR3 DNA: TGTGCCAGCTCCCTCGGACAGGCCGATGGCTACACCTTC
CDR3 protein: CASSLGQADGYTF

J gene: TRBJ2-5
D gene: NA
clone size: NA
V gene: TRBV19
CDR3 DNA: TGTGCCAGTACCCCGGAGGGCGTGGCGACCCAGTACTTC
CDR3 protein: CASTPEGVATQYF

J gene: TRBJ2-3
D gene: TRBD2
clone size: medium-sized
V gene: TRBV7-9
CDR3 DNA: TGTGCCAGCACCGTTTGGGGGGAGGGCCTCGAGACAGATACGCAGTATTTT
CDR3 protein: CASTVWGEGLETDTQYF

J gene: TRBJ1-4
D gene: TRBD1
clone size: NA
V gene: TRBV30
CDR3 DNA: TGTGCCCACCGGACAGGGGGTAATGAAAAACTGTTTTTT
CDR3 protein: CAHRTGGNEKLFF

J gene: TRBJ2-2
D gene: TRBD2
clone size: NA
V gene: TRBV4-2
CDR3 DNA: TGTGCCAGCAGCCAAGATCCGGGCGGGGGGTTCAACACCGGGGAGCTGTTTTTT
CDR3 protein: CASSQDPGGGFNTGELFF

J gene: TRBJ2-1
D gene: NA
clone size: NA
V gene: TRBV12-5
CDR3 DNA: TGTGCTAGTGGTTTGGTATCGCATAACAATGAGCAGTTCTTC
CDR3 protein: CASGLVSHNNEQFF

J gene: TRBJ1-3
D gene: NA
clone size: once
V gene: TRBV19
CDR3 DNA: TGTGCCAGCCAAGAACTTGGAAACACCATATATTTT
CDR3 protein: CASQELGNTIYF

J gene: TRBJ2-7
D gene: TRBD1
clone size: few
V gene: TRBV18
CDR3 DNA: TGTGCCAGCTCACCACCGGGTGGACAGGGTGACGAGCAGTACTTC
CDR3 protein: CASSPPGGQGDEQYF

J gene: TRBJ2-2
D gene: NA
clone size: NA
V gene: TRBV11-3
CDR3 DNA: TGTGCCAGCAGCTTTAAGAGCCTCACAGGGACCGGGGAGCTGTTTTTT
CDR3 protein: CASSFKSLTGTGELFF

J gene: TRBJ2-2
D gene: NA
clone size: few
V gene: TRBV19
CDR3 DNA: TGTGCCAGTAGTAGCGTATCGAACACCGGGGAGCTGTTTTTT
CDR3 protein: CASSSVSNTGELFF

J gene: TRBJ2-7
D gene: NA
clone size: NA
V gene: TRBV2
CDR3 DNA: TGTGCCAGCAGTGACGGGGATTCCCACGAGCAGTACTTC
CDR3 protein: CASSDGDSHEQYF

J gene: TRBJ2-7
D gene: NA
clone size: NA
V gene: TRBV5-6
CDR3 DNA: TGTGCCAGCAGCTTGGTGGGCACTTACTACGAGCAGTACTTC
CDR3 protein: CASSLVGTYYEQYF

J gene: TRBJ2-1
D gene: TRBD1
clone size: NA
V gene: TRBV19
CDR3 DNA: TGTGCCAGTAGTATAGATTCAGGGGGTACCTACAATGAGCAGTTCTTC
CDR3 protein: CASSIDSGGTYNEQFF

J gene: TRBJ2-2
D gene: TRBD2
clone size: NA
V gene: TRBV10-3
CDR3 DNA: TGTGCCATCAGTGAGCTAGCGGGAGGGGTCACCGGGGAGCTGTTTTTT
CDR3 protein: CAISELAGGVTGELFF

J gene: TRBJ2-7
D gene: NA
clone size: few
V gene: TRBV10-1
CDR3 DNA: TGCGCCAGCGGGGGGGACAGCCACGAGCAGTACTTC
CDR3 protein: CASGGDSHEQYF

J gene: TRBJ1-1
D gene: NA
clone size: NA
V gene: TRBV2
CDR3 DNA: TGTGCCAGCAGTGTTATGGGAATCACTGAAGCTTTCTTT
CDR3 protein: CASSVMGITEAFF

J gene: TRBJ2-2
D gene: NA
clone size: NA
V gene: TRBV30
CDR3 DNA: TGTGCCTGGGCCCCTAGCAAGAGGGGAACCGGGGAGCTGTTTTTT
CDR3 protein: CAWAPSKRGTGELFF

J gene: TRBJ2-1
D gene: TRBD2
clone size: medium-sized
V gene: TRBV9
CDR3 DNA: TGTGCCAGCAGCGAGACGTTAGCGGGAGTTTCCTACAATGAGCAGTTCTTC
CDR3 protein: CASSETLAGVSYNEQFF

J gene: TRBJ1-4
D gene: NA
clone size: few
V gene: TRBV11-2
CDR3 DNA: TGTGCCAGCAGCTTCGGGGGTTTCACTAATGAAAAACTGTTTTTT
CDR3 protein: CASSFGGFTNEKLFF

J gene: TRBJ1-4
D gene: TRBD1
clone size: NA
V gene: TRBV4-3
CDR3 DNA: TGCGCCAGCAGCCAGTTCGAGGCAGGGGGAGGAACTAATGAAAAACTGTTTTTT
CDR3 protein: CASSQFEAGGGTNEKLFF